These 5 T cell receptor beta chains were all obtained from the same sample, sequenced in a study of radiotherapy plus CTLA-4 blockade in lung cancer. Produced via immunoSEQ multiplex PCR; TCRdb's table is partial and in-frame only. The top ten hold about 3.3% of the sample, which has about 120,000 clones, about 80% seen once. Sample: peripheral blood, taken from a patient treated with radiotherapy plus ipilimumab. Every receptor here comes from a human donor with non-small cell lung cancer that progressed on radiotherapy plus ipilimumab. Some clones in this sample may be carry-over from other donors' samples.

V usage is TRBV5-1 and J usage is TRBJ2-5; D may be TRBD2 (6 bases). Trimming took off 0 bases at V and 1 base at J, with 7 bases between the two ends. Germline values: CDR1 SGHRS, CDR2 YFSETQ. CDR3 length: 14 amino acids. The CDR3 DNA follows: TGCGCCAGCAGCTTGGACGGGAGCCAAGAGACCCAGTACTTC. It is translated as CASSLDGSQETQYF.

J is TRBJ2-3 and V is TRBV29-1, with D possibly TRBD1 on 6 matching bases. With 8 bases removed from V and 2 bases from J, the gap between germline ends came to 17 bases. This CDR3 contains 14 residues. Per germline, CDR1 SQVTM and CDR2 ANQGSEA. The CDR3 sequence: CSILKTGSTDTQYF. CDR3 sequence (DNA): TGCAGCATTCTAAAAACAGGGTCCACAGATACGCAGTATTTT.

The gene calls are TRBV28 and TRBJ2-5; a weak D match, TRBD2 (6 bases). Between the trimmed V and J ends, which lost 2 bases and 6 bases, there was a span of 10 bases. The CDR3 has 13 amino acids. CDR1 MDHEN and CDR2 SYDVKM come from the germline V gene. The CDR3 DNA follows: TGTGCCAGCAGTTTAGGAGGGGCGAAGACCCAGTACTTC. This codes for CASSLGGAKTQYF. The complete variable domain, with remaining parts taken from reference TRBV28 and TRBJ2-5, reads DVKVTQSSRYLVKRTGEKVFLECVQDMDHENMFWYRQDPGLGLRLIYFSYDVKMKEKGDIPEGYSVSREKKERFSLILESASTNQTSMYLCASSLGGAKTQYFGPGTRLLVL.

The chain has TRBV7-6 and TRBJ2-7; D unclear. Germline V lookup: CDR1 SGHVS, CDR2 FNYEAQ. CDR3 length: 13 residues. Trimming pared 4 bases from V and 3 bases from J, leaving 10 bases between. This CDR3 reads CASSSGPNYEQYF. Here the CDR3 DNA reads TGTGCCAGCAGCTCTGGACCGAACTACGAGCAGTACTTC.

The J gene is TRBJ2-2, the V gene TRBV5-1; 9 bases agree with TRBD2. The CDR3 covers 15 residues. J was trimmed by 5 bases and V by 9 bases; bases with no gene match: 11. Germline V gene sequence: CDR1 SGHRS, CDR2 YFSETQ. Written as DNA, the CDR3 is TGCGCCACCTTACTGGTAGCGGGGGTTACCGGGGAGCTGTTTTTT. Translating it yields CATLLVAGVTGELFF.